This TCR beta chain comes out of a study of beta chain features in type 1 diabetes. Expressed TCRB transcripts were sequenced because the isolated RNA had all been reverse transcribed beforehand. Naive, central memory and regulatory T cell samples averaged roughly 3.7 million reads. The repertoire was sequenced with immunoSEQ multiplex PCR; TCRdb's copy has only in-frame clones and lacks some. The sample lists about 410,000 clones; about 15% were seen once. Losses at the gene ends were 3 bases for V and 2 bases for J; bases not matched to a gene: 10. The CDR3 has 17 amino acids. Per germline, CDR1 SGDLS and CDR2 YYNGEE.

The sample was naive CD4+ T cells from blood. The receptor was isolated from a man younger than 45 in good health. The genes are TRBV9 and TRBJ2-5, with TRBD2 matching over 10 bases. The CDR3 protein is CASSAGSGLAKQETQYF. The CDR3 DNA is TGTGCCAGCAGCGCCGGATCGGGACTAGCGAAACAAGAGACCCAGTACTTC.